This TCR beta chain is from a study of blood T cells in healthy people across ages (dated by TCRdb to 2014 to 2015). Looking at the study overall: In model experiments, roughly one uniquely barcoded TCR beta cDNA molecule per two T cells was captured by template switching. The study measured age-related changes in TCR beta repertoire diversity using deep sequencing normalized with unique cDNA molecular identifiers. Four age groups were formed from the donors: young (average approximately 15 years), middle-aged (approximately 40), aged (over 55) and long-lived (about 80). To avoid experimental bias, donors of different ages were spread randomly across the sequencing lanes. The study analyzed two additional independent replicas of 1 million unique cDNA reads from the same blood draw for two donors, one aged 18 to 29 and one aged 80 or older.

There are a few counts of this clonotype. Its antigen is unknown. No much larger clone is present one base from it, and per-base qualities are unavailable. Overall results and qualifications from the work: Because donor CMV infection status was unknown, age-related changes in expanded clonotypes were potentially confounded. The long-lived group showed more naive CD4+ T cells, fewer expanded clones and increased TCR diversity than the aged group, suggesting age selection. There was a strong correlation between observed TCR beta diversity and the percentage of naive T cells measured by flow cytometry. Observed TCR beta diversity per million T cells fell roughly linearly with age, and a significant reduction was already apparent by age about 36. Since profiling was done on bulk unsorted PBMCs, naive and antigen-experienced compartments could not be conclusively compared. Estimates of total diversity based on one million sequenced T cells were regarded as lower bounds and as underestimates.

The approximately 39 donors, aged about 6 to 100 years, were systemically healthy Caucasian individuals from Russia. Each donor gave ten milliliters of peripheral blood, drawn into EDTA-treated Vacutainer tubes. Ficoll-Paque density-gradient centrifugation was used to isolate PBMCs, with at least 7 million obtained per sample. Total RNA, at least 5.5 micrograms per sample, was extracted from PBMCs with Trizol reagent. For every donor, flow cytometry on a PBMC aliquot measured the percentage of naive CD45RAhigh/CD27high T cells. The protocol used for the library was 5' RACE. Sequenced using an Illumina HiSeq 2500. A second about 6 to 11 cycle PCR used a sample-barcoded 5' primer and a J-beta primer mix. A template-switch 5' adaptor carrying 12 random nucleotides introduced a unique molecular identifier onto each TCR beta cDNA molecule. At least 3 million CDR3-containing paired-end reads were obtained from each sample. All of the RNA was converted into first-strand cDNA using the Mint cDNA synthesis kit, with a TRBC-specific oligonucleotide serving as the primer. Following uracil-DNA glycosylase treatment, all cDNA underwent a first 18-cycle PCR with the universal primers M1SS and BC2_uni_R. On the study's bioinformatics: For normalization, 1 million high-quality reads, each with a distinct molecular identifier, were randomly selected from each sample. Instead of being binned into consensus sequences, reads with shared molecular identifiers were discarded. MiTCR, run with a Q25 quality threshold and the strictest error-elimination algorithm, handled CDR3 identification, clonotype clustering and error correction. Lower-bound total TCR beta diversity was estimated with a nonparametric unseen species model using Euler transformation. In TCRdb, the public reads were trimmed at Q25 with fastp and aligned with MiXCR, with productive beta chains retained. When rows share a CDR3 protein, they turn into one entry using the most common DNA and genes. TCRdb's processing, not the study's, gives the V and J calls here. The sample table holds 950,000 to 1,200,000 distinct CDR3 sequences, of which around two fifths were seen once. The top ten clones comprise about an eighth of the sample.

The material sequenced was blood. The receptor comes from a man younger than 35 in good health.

The nucleotide sequence is given as TGTGCCAGCACCAAAGAATTTCTCAATGAGCAGTTCTTC. Its product reads: CASTKEFLNEQFF. The sequence joins TRBV6-6 to TRBJ2-1, with the identity of the D gene unclear. The germline ends are 13 bases apart after V is trimmed by 7 bases and J by 6 bases. Measured from the cysteine to the phenylalanine, the CDR3 is 13 residues long. The sequence is cut down to CDR3 DNA, 39 bases in frame from base 1. The germline V gene (reference sequence) provides CDR1 MNHNY and CDR2 SVGAGI.